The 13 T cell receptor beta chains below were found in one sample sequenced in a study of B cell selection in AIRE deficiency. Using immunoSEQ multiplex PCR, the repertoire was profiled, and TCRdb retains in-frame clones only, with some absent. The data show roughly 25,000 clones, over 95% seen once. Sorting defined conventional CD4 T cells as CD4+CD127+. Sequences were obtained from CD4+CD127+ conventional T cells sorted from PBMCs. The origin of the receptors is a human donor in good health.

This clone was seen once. The CDR3 DNA follows: TGTGCCAGCAGTTTATCATGGTTTCGGACAGGGAAGCTTTCGGGAGGCTACACCTTC. Amino acids: CASSLSWFRTGKLSGGYTF. The chain uses TRBV28 and TRBJ1-2; 8 bases agree with TRBD1. After removal of 1 base from V and 8 bases from J, the junction contained 21 bases not matched to a gene. The CDR3 contains 19 residues. Germline lookup yields CDR1 MDHEN and CDR2 SYDVKM.

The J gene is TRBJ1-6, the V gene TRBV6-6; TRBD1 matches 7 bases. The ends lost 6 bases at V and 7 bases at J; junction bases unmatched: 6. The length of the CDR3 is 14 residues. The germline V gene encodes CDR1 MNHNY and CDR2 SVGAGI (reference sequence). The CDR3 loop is CASRGDRGNSPLHF. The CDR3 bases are TGTGCCAGCAGGGGGGACAGAGGAAATTCACCCCTCCACTTT.

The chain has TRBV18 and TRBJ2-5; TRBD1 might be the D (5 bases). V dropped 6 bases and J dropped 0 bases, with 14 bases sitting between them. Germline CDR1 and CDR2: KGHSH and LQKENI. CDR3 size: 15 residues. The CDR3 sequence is CASSIGHSYQETQYF. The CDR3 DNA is TGTGCCAGCTCGATCGGACACTCGTACCAAGAGACCCAGTACTTC.

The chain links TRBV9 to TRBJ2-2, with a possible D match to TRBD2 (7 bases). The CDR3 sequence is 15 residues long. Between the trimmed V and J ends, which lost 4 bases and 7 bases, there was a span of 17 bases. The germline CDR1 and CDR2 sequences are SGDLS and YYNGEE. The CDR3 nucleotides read TGTGCCAGCAGCCCAAGGGGGGCGGGAGTCGGGGAGCTGTTTTTT. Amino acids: CASSPRGAGVGELFF. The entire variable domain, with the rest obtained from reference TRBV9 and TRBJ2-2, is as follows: DSGVTQTPKHLITATGQRVTLRCSPRSGDLSVYWYQQSLDQGLQFLIQYYNGEERAKGNILERFSAQQFPDLHSELNLSSLELGDSALYFCASSPRGAGVGELFFGEGSRLTVL.

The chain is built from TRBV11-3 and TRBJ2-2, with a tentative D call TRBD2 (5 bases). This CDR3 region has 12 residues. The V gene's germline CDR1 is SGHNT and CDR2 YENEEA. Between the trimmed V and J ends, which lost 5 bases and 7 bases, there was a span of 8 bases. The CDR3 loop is CASSPRDGELFF. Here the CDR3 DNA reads TGTGCCAGCAGCCCGAGGGACGGGGAGCTGTTTTTT.

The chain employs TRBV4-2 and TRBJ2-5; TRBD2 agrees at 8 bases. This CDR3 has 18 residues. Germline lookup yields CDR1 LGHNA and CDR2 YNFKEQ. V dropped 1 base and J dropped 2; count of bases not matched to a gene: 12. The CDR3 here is CASSQGGAGRGGQETQYF. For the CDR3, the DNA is TGTGCCAGCAGCCAAGGGGGGGCAGGACGGGGGGGGCAAGAGACCCAGTACTTC.

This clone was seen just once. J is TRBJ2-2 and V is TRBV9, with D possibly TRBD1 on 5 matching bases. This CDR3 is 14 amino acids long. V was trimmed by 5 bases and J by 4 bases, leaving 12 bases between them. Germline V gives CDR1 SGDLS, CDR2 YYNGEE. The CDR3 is CASSVTVGTGELFF. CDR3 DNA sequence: TGTGCCAGCAGTGTGACAGTAGGCACCGGGGAGCTGTTTTTT.

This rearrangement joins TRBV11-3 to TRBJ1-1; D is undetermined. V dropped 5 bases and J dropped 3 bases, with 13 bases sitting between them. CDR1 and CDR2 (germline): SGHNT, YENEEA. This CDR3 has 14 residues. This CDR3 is CASSPTEGDTEAFF. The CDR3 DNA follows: TGTGCCAGCAGCCCCACCGAAGGCGACACTGAAGCTTTCTTT.

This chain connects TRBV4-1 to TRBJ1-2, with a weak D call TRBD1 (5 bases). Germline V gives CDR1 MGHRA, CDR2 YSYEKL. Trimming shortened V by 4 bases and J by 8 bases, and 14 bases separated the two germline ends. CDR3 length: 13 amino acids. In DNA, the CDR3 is TGCGCCAGCAGCCGAGCAGGGTCGGAAGGCTACACCTTC. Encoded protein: CASSRAGSEGYTF.

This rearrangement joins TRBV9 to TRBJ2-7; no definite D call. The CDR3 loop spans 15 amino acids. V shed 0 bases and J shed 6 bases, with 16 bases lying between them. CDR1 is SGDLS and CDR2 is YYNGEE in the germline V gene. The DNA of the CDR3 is TGTGCCAGCAGCGTAGAAGGTGCGGAGCCAACCGAGCAGTACTTC. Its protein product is CASSVEGAEPTEQYF.

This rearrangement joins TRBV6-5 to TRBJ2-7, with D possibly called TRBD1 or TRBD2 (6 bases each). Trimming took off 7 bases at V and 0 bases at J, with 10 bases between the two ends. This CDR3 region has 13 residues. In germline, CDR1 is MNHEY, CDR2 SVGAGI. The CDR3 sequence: CASTGGGSYEQYF. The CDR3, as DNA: TGTGCCAGCACCGGAGGGGGCTCCTACGAGCAGTACTTC.

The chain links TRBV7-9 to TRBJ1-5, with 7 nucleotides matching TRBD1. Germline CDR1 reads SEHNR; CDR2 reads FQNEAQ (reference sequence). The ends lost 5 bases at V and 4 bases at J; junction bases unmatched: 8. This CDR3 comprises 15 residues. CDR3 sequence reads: CASSPDRWGNQPQHF. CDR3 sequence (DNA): TGTGCCAGCAGCCCGGACAGGTGGGGGAATCAGCCCCAGCATTTT. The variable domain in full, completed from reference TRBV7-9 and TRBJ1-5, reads DTGVSQNPRHKITKRGQNVTFRCDPISEHNRLYWYRQTLGQGPEFLTYFQNEAQLEKSRLLSDRFSAERPKGSFSTLEIQRTEQGDSAMYLCASSPDRWGNQPQHFGDGTRLSIL.

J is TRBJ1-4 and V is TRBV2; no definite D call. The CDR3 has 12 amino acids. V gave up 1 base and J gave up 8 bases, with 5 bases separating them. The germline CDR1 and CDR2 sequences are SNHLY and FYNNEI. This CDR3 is CASSEEGEKLFF. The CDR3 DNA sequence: TGTGCCAGCAGTGAAGAAGGGGAAAAACTGTTTTTT.